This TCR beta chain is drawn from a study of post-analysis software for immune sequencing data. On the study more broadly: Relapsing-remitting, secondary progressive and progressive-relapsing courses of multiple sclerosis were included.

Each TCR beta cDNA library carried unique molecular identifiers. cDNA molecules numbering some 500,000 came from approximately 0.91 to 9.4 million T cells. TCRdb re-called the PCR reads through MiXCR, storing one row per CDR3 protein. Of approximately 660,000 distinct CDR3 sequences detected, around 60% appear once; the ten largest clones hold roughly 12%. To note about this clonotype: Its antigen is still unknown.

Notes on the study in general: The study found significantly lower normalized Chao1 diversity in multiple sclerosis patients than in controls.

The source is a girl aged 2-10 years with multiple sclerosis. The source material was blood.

The CDR3 DNA reads as TGTGCCAGCACCCCCTCGGACAGGGCGAGCAATCAGCCCCAGCATTTT. Translating it yields CASTPSDRASNQPQHF. The V and J genes are TRBV12-3 or TRBV12-4 and TRBJ1-5, with TRBD1 matching 8 bases. The CDR3 runs to 16 residues. Trimming at V came to 7 bases and at J to 1 base, leaving 9 bases not matched to a gene.